Listed here is a single T cell receptor (beta chain). The antigen remains unidentified. The data stem from a study of T cell repertoires in cytomegalovirus infection. Study summary: Indicated by public TCR beta signatures were CMV infection and matching HLA type.

TCRdb called the reads again in MiXCR, with one record for every CDR3 protein. The repertoire holds about 920,000 distinct CDR3 sequences, 30% to 40% seen once, with over 12% in the top ten. CDR1 and CDR2 from the germline V gene are DFQATT and SNEGSKA (reference sequence). After removal of 5 bases from V and 8 bases from J, the junction contained 8 bases not matched to a gene. CDR3 length: 13 amino acids. The TCR was taken from a human donor in good health (CMV status not recorded). Some clones in this sample may be carry-over from other donors' samples. Sequencing was performed on cultured CD8+ T cells from PBMCs, taken from culture after CMV antigen stimulation. The chain combines TRBV20-1 with TRBJ1-2; 10 bases agree with TRBD1. The CDR3 protein is CSAPTGTGVGYTF. CDR3 nucleotides: TGCAGTGCTCCCACCGGGACAGGGGTCGGCTACACCTTC.